This TCR beta chain came from a study of spatial heterogeneity in lung cancer. On the study more broadly: Detection of beta-chain sequences consistently exceeded that of alpha-chain sequences.

This clonotype turned up a few times. TCRdb processed the 5' RACE reads anew with MiXCR; each CDR3 protein has one entry. The sample yields almost 75,000 distinct CDR3 sequences, about 14% seen once. The time point here: sample taken at primary tumor resection. Whole RNA, which was extracted from tumor, nontumor lung tissue or frozen PBMC, was sequenced without any cell sorting. The sequenced sample was PBMCs, obtained at surgery. This clonotype was sampled from a male donor with early-stage non-small cell lung cancer.

The CDR3 loop reads CASSQRSGANVLTF. The CDR3 DNA reads TGTGCCAGCAGCCAGAGATCTGGGGCCAACGTCCTGACTTTC. The genes are TRBV3-1 and TRBJ2-6; no firm D call. V lost 3 bases and J lost 1, with 4 bases in between. Germline V gene lookup returns CDR1 LGHDT and CDR2 YNNKEL (reference sequence). The length of the CDR3 is 14 residues. Drawing the rest from reference TRBV3-1 and TRBJ2-6, the complete variable domain is DTAVSQTPKYLVTQMGNDKSIKCEQNLGHDTMYWYKQDSKKFLKIMFSYNNKELIINETVPNRFSPKSPDKAHLNLHINSLELGDSAVYFCASSQRSGANVLTFGAGSRLTVL.